The T cell receptor beta chain described here comes from a study of blood T cell repertoires in COVID-19. As for the study in general: The cDNA or gDNA used as material had been derived from T cells, B-cell-depleted T cells, or PBMCs.

The V and J ends lost 2 bases and 10 bases respectively, with 19 bases between them. The CDR3 has 15 residues. CDR1 is SGHRS, CDR2 YFSETQ, per germline. Using immunoSEQ multiplex PCR, the repertoire was profiled, and TCRdb retains in-frame clones only, with some absent. The sample carries approximately 210,000 clones, just under 85% recorded once. This clone was detected only a few times. Recovered participants had two consecutive negative NP/OP PCR tests, healthcare professional clearance, or symptom resolution. The sequencing sample was made of PBMCs or T cells enriched from blood (not recorded which). This clonotype was obtained from a man in his forties who had recovered from COVID-19. The chain uses TRBV5-1 and TRBJ2-1; D possibly corresponds to TRBD1 (6 bases). CDR3 in amino acids: CASSFGGLGEGEQFF. Written as DNA, the CDR3 is TGCGCCAGCAGCTTTGGGGGCCTAGGAGAAGGAGAGCAGTTCTTC.